This entry describes one T cell receptor beta chain. The CDR3 loop spans 16 amino acids. Germline-derived CDR1 and CDR2 are MNHEY and SVGAGI. After removal of 2 bases from V and 2 bases from J, the junction contained 4 bases not matched to a gene. This specimen belongs to a study of blood T cell repertoires in COVID-19. For the study at large: T cells, B-cell-depleted T cells, or PBMCs supplied cDNA or gDNA.

Profiled with immunoSEQ multiplex PCR; TCRdb holds only in-frame clones, not every one. The sample contains some 150,000 clones, roughly 90% of which appear only once. V is TRBV6-5 and J is TRBJ2-5; TRBD2 agrees at 11 bases. The receptor was derived from a woman in her thirties with acute COVID-19. The material sequenced was PBMCs or T cells enriched from blood (not recorded which). This CDR3 reads CASSYTASGGQETQYF. The CDR3 DNA sequence: TGTGCCAGCAGTTACACCGCTAGCGGGGGGCAAGAGACCCAGTACTTC.